The 10 T cell receptor beta chains listed next were all sequenced from one sample in a study of blood T cell repertoires in COVID-19. Clones were sequenced by immunoSEQ multiplex PCR, and TCRdb holds only the in-frame ones, with some missing. This table holds some 90,000 clones, about 80% found once. Material: peripheral blood. The source is a human donor in a cohort sampled during active COVID-19.

The chain combines TRBV28 with TRBJ2-5; 7 nucleotides align to TRBD1. Per germline, CDR1 MDHEN and CDR2 SYDVKM. The CDR3 contains 13 residues. The V segment lost 5 bases and the J segment 1 base; nucleotides outside the gene matches: 1. The CDR3 region has the DNA TGTGCCAGCAGTAGGACAGGCCAAGAGACCCAGTACTTC. Its protein is CASSRTGQETQYF.

The chain uses TRBV5-1 and TRBJ1-5, with 8 positions matching TRBD1. J was trimmed by 3 bases and V by 4 bases; bases with no gene match: 6. Per the germline V gene, CDR1 is SGHRS and CDR2 is YFSETQ. The CDR3 has 15 residues. CDR3: CASSRSGGVNQPQHF. Written as DNA, the CDR3 is TGCGCCAGCAGCAGGTCAGGGGGCGTCAATCAGCCCCAGCATTTT. Supplemented by reference TRBV5-1 and TRBJ1-5, the full variable domain reads KAGVTQTPRYLIKTRGQQVTLSCSPISGHRSVSWYQQTPGQGLQFLFEYFSETQRNKGNFPGRFSGRQFSNSRSEMNVSTLELGDSALYLCASSRSGGVNQPQHFGDGTRLSIL.

This clone was recorded only once. The chain links TRBV19 to TRBJ1-2; TRBD1 aligns across 9 bases. This CDR3 region has 15 residues. CDR1 and CDR2 from the germline V gene are LNHDA and SQIVND (reference sequence). Trimming removed 8 bases from V and 3 bases from J; junction bases left unmatched: 10. DNA for the CDR3: TGTGCCAGTTCATCACCCCGGGACAGGGACTATGGCTACACCTTC. It translates to CASSSPRDRDYGYTF. The complete variable domain, with remaining parts taken from reference TRBV19 and TRBJ1-2, reads DGGITQSPKYLFRKEGQNVTLSCEQNLNHDAMYWYRQDPGQGLRLIYYSQIVNDFQKGDIAEGYSVSREKKESFPLTVTSAQKNPTAFYLCASSSPRDRDYGYTFGSGTRLTVV.

This chain links TRBV11-2 with TRBJ2-7; TRBD2 is a possible D gene (5 bases). This CDR3 comprises 13 residues. Germline loops: CDR1 SGHAT, CDR2 FQNNGV. V dropped 3 bases and J dropped 3 bases, with 9 bases sitting between them. In DNA, the CDR3 is TGTGCCAGCAGCTTGGACTCGAACTACGAGCAGTACTTC. It codes for CASSLDSNYEQYF.

This clone was recorded a few times. The rearrangement uses TRBV12-3 or TRBV12-4 and TRBJ1-5; the match to TRBD1 covers 7 bases. CDR3 length equals 13 residues. The ends lost 8 bases at V and 9 bases at J; junction bases unmatched: 10. This CDR3 reads CASGKGAPGPQHF. CDR3 in DNA: TGTGCCAGCGGAAAGGGGGCTCCGGGGCCCCAGCATTTT.

This clone was picked up one time. The rearrangement joins TRBV18 to TRBJ1-2; TRBD1 is a possible D gene (6 bases). Deletions cut 2 bases from V and 3 bases from J, with 25 bases between. Germline V gene lookup returns CDR1 KGHSH and CDR2 LQKENI. CDR3 size: 19 residues. The DNA of the CDR3 is TGTGCCAGCTCACCAATTAAGGGACACTCAATGGGTCGGGACTATGGCTACACCTTC. This translates into CASSPIKGHSMGRDYGYTF.

The rearrangement links TRBV5-1 to TRBJ2-5; possibly TRBD1 for D (7 bases). V dropped 3 bases and J dropped 4 bases, with 10 bases sitting between them. CDR1 is SGHRS and CDR2 is YFSETQ in the germline V gene. The CDR3 is made up of 13 amino acids. The CDR3 loop reads CASSSGGGETQYF. The CDR3 DNA follows: TGCGCCAGCAGCTCAGGGGGAGGAGAGACCCAGTACTTC.

This chain joins TRBV7-2 and TRBJ1-2; D might be TRBD1 (6 bases). Trimming left V 1 base short and J 6 bases short, with 15 bases between. The CDR3 loop spans 15 amino acids. Germline CDR1 reads SGHTA; CDR2 reads FQGNSA. The CDR3 spells CASSLETGIGDGYTF. For the CDR3, the DNA is TGTGCCAGCAGCTTAGAAACAGGGATCGGCGATGGCTACACCTTC.

By share, this clone counts as large. V usage is TRBV7-9 and J usage is TRBJ2-1; 10 bases fit TRBD2. Trimming removed 2 bases from V and 10 bases from J; junction bases left unmatched: 5. Germline loops: CDR1 SEHNR, CDR2 FQNEAQ (reference sequence). The CDR3 has 14 residues. The CDR3 DNA reads as TGTGCCAGCAGCTTACTAGCGGGAGCGCCAGAGCAGTTCTTC. Translation gives CASSLLAGAPEQFF.

This chain connects TRBV7-9 to TRBJ2-1, with D perhaps TRBD1 (6 bases). The CDR3 is 14 amino acids. Trimming cost V 1 base and J 9 bases, with 13 bases left between them. Germline V gives CDR1 SEHNR, CDR2 FQNEAQ (reference sequence). CDR3 sequence: CASSLGAGDLEQFF. The CDR3 DNA is TGTGCCAGCAGCTTAGGTGCAGGGGATCTTGAGCAGTTCTTC.